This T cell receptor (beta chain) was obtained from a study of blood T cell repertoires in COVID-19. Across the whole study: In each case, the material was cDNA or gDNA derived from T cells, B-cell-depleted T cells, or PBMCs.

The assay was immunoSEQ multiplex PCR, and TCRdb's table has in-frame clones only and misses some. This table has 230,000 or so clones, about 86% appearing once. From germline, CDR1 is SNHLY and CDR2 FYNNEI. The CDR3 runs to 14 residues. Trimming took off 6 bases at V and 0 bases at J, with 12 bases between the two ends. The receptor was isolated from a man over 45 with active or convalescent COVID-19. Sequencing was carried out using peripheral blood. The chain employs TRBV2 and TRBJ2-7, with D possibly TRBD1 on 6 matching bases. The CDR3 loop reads CASRGHLSSYEQYF. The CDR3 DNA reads TGTGCCAGCAGGGGACATCTGAGCTCCTACGAGCAGTACTTC.